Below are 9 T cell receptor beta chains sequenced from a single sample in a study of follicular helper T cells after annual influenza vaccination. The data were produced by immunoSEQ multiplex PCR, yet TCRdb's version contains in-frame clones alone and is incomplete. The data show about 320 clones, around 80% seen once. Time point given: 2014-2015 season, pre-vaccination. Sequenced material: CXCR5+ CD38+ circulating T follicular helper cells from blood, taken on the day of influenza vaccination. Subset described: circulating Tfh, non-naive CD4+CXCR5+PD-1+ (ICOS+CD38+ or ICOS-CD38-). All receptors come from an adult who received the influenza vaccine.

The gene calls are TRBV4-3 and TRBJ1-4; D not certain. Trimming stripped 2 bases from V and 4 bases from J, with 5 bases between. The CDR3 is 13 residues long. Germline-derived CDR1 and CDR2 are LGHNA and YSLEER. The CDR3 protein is CASSQQHNEKLFF. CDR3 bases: TGCGCCAGCAGCCAACAGCATAATGAAAAACTGTTTTTT.

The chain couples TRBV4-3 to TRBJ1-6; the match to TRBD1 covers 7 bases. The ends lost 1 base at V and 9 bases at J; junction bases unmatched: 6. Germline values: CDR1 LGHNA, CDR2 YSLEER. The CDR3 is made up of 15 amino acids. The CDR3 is CASSQVLGQASPLHF. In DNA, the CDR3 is TGCGCCAGCAGCCAAGTTTTAGGACAGGCTTCACCCCTCCACTTT.

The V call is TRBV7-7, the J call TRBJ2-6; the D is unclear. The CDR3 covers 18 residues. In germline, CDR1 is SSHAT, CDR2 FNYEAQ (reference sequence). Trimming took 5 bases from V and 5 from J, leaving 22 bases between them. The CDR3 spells CASSDLGMPQSRANVLTF. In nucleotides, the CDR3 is TGTGCCAGCAGCGATCTCGGTATGCCACAAAGTCGGGCCAACGTCCTGACTTTC.

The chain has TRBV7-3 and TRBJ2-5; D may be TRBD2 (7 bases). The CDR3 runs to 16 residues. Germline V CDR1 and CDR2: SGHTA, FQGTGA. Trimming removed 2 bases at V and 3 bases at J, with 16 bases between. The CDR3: CASSLLGGGTKETQYF. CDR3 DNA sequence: TGTGCCAGCAGCTTATTGGGCGGGGGCACCAAAGAGACCCAGTACTTC.

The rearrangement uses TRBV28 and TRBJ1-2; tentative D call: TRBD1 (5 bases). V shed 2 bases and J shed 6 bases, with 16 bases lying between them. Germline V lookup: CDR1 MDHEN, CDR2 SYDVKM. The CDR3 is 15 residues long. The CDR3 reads CASSLVGREAHGYTF. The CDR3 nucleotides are TGTGCCAGCAGTTTAGTAGGCAGGGAGGCCCATGGCTACACCTTC.

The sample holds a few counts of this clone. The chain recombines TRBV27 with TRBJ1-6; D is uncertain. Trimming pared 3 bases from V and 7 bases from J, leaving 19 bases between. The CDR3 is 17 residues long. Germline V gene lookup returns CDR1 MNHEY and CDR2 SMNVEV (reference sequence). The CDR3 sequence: CASSFRLDPGGNSPLHF. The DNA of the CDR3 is TGTGCCAGCAGTTTCCGGTTGGACCCGGGTGGGAATTCACCCCTCCACTTT.

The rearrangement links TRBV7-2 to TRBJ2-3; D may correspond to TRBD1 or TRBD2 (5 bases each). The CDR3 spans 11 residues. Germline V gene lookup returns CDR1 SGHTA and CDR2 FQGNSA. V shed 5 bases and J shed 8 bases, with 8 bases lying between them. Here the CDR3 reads CASSHGTTQYF. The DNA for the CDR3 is TGTGCCAGCAGCCACGGGACTACGCAGTATTTT.

CDR3 bases: TGTGCCAGTAGTATTTCGGCAGTTAACTATGGCTACACCTTC. This translates into CASSISAVNYGYTF. The rearrangement links TRBV19 to TRBJ1-2; D remains unclear. V was shortened by 3 bases and J by 1 base, with 9 bases between the two germline ends. CDR1 is LNHDA and CDR2 is SQIVND in the germline V gene (reference sequence). The CDR3 is 14 residues long.

The CDR3 sequence: CASSDSGTGYEQYF. In DNA form, the CDR3 reads TGTGCCAGCAGCGATTCCGGGACAGGCTACGAGCAGTACTTC. V gene TRBV11-2 combines with J gene TRBJ2-7; 8 bases are a match to TRBD1. J lost 3 bases, V lost 5 bases, and 6 bases had no gene match. CDR3 length equals 14 residues. Germline CDR1 and CDR2: SGHAT and FQNNGV.